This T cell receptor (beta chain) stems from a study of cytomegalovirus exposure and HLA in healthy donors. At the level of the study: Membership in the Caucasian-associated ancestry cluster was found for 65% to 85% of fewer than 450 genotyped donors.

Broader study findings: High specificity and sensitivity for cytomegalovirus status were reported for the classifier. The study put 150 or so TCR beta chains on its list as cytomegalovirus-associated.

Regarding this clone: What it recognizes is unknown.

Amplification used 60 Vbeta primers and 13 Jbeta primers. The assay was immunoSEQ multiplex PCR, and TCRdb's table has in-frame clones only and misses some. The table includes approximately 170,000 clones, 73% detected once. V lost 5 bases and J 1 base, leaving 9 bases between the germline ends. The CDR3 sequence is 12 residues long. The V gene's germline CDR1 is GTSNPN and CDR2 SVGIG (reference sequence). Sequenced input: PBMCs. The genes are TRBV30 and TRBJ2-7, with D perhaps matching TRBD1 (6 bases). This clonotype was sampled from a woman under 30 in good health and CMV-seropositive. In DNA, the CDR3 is TGTGCCTGGGCTACAGGGTCCTACGAGCAGTACTTC. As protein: CAWATGSYEQYF.